These 21 T cell receptor beta chains were all obtained from the same sample, sequenced in a study of immune evolution from preneoplasia to lung adenocarcinoma. Profiled with immunoSEQ multiplex PCR; TCRdb holds only in-frame clones, not every one. The sample records roughly 21,000 clones, 60% to 80% being singletons. Input material: FFPE invasive lung adenocarcinoma tissue. These receptors came from a person in their sixties or seventies with lung adenocarcinoma.

J is TRBJ2-3 and V is TRBV5-4, with a possible D match to TRBD1 (5 bases). Germline lookup yields CDR1 SGHNT and CDR2 YYREEE (reference sequence). The V end lost 3 bases, the J end lost 3 bases, and 11 bases lay between the germline ends. The CDR3 consists of 14 residues. CDR3 coding DNA: TGTGCCAGCAGCTCCCCTGCAGGGACAGATACGCAGTATTTT. It codes for CASSSPAGTDTQYF.

This sequence joins TRBV25-1 and TRBJ2-3; D is tentatively TRBD1 or TRBD2 (5 bases each). V was pared by 6 bases and J by 7 bases, with 29 bases between. This CDR3 contains 18 residues. Germline CDR1 reads MGHDK; CDR2 reads SYGVNS. The CDR3 region has the DNA TGTGCCAGCAGCCCGATCTGTTCCCAACCCCATCAGGGACATACGCAGTATTTT. Its translation is CASSPICSQPHQGHTQYF.

The chain couples TRBV11-3 to TRBJ2-1, with D perhaps given as TRBD1 or TRBD2 (5 bases each). The CDR3 sequence is 15 residues long. Germline CDR1 SGHNT, CDR2 YENEEA. Trimming removed 5 bases from V and 6 bases from J, with 17 bases in between. Written as DNA, the CDR3 is TGTGCCAGCAGCCCGTTCCCTGAGGGGCCCAATGAGCAGTTCTTC. Its protein product is CASSPFPEGPNEQFF.

This clone showed up just a few times. V and J are TRBV29-1 and TRBJ1-1; 10 positions agree with TRBD1. CDR3 length: 13 residues. With V trimmed by 7 bases and J by 4 bases, 6 bases remained unmatched. The germline gives CDR1 SQVTM, CDR2 ANQGSEA. The DNA for the CDR3 is TGCAGCGCCCGTCGGGACAGGGGCACTGAAGCTTTCTTT. This gives the protein CSARRDRGTEAFF.

The chain couples TRBV30 to TRBJ2-5, with 9 bases matching TRBD2. This CDR3 contains 15 residues. J was trimmed by 4 bases and V by 5 bases; bases with no gene match: 11. The V gene's germline CDR1 is GTSNPN and CDR2 SVGIG (reference sequence). CDR3 in amino acids: CAWAPGRTSVETQYF. CDR3 nucleotide sequence: TGTGCCTGGGCCCCTGGGAGGACTAGCGTAGAGACCCAGTACTTC.

This chain connects TRBV28 to TRBJ1-2; weak D call: TRBD1 (5 bases). Germline CDR1 and CDR2: MDHEN and SYDVKM. The CDR3 is 14 amino acids. The V end was cut by 5 bases, the J end by 5 bases, with 15 bases between. CDR3 loop: CASSMGRILYGYTF. CDR3 sequence (DNA): TGTGCCAGCAGTATGGGACGGATTTTATATGGCTACACCTTC.

This clone was seen a handful of times. This chain connects TRBV5-5 to TRBJ2-5, with D unresolved. CDR1 is SGHKS and CDR2 is YYEKEE in the germline V gene (reference sequence). V was shortened by 2 bases and J by 4 bases, with 9 bases between the two germline ends. The length of the CDR3 is 13 residues. The CDR3 DNA follows: TGTGCCAGCAGCTTTCAATCCATAGAGACCCAGTACTTC. Translation gives CASSFQSIETQYF.

Regarding this clone: The same CDR3 arises from other DNA sequences in this sample as well. V and J are TRBV30 and TRBJ1-5, with D unclear. This CDR3 spans 13 amino acids. Germline V gene sequence: CDR1 GTSNPN, CDR2 SVGIG (reference sequence). With 0 bases removed from V and 7 bases from J, the gap between germline ends came to 10 bases. The CDR3 region is CAWSVEGGQPQHF. The CDR3 DNA reads as TGTGCCTGGAGTGTCGAGGGCGGCCAGCCCCAGCATTTT.

The chain has TRBV19 and TRBJ2-2, with 11 bases that match TRBD2. CDR3 length equals 14 residues. Germline assignment: CDR1 LNHDA and CDR2 SQIVND (reference sequence). V dropped 9 bases and J dropped 8; count of bases not matched to a gene: 8. The chain's CDR3 is CASAIAGGSGELFF. In DNA form, the CDR3 reads TGTGCCAGCGCGATAGCGGGAGGGTCTGGGGAGCTGTTTTTT. The variable domain in full, with the rest retrieved from reference TRBV19 and TRBJ2-2, is DGGITQSPKYLFRKEGQNVTLSCEQNLNHDAMYWYRQDPGQGLRLIYYSQIVNDFQKGDIAEGYSVSREKKESFPLTVTSAQKNPTAFYLCASAIAGGSGELFFGEGSRLTVL.

V usage is TRBV6-5 and J usage is TRBJ1-2; D might be TRBD1 (5 bases). Germline V gene data show CDR1 as MNHEY and CDR2 as SVGAGI. The CDR3 contains 14 residues. With 0 bases removed from V and 6 bases from J, the gap between germline ends came to 11 bases. The chain's CDR3 is CASSYSLRGDGYTF. As DNA, the CDR3 is TGTGCCAGCAGTTACTCGCTCCGAGGGGATGGCTACACCTTC.

This clone has more than one count but fewer than ten. This rearrangement joins TRBV7-2 to TRBJ2-7; 11 nucleotides line up with TRBD2. CDR1 is SGHTA, CDR2 FQGNSA, per germline. The CDR3 covers 16 residues. V dropped 1 base and J dropped 6; count of bases not matched to a gene: 8. This chain's CDR3 is CASSLGVGLAGGEQYF. The CDR3 region has the DNA TGTGCCAGCAGCTTAGGAGTAGGTCTAGCGGGAGGCGAGCAGTACTTC.

This clone was picked up a small number of times. The V and J genes are TRBV2 and TRBJ2-7; maybe TRBD1 (6 bases). V lost 0 bases and J lost 5, with 14 bases in between. This CDR3 has 15 residues. Per germline, CDR1 SNHLY and CDR2 FYNNEI. The CDR3 spells CASSEATRGTNEQYF. In DNA, the CDR3 is TGTGCCAGCAGTGAAGCGACCAGGGGAACGAACGAGCAGTACTTC.

This clone is a singleton in its sample. The chain recombines TRBV14 with TRBJ2-1; TRBD1 agrees at 9 bases. CDR1 is SGHDN, CDR2 FVKESK, per germline. V lost 4 bases and J lost 1; bases outside the gene matches: 5. The CDR3 spans 16 residues. CDR3 bases: TGTGCCAGCAGCCCGTTACAGGGGGCTTCCTACAATGAGCAGTTCTTC. It encodes CASSPLQGASYNEQFF.

The chain links TRBV5-6 to TRBJ1-5, with D uncertain. Germline V gives CDR1 SGHDT, CDR2 YYEEEE. This CDR3 has 15 amino acids. Trimming left V 0 bases short and J 0 bases short, with 7 bases between. The CDR3 nucleotides read TGTGCCAGCAGCTTGGGGACCTATAGCAATCAGCCCCAGCATTTT. Translating gives CASSLGTYSNQPQHF.

This chain links TRBV6-1 with TRBJ1-5; D is uncertain. Germline V gene sequence: CDR1 MNHNS, CDR2 SASEGT. The CDR3 loop spans 13 amino acids. The V end lost 10 bases, the J end lost 3 bases, and 13 bases lay between the germline ends. The CDR3, as DNA: TGTGCCACCTGGACCAGGACCAATCAGCCCCAGCATTTT. The encoded protein is CATWTRTNQPQHF.

The chain couples TRBV30 to TRBJ2-2; 7 positions agree with TRBD1. CDR1 and CDR2 (germline): GTSNPN, SVGIG (reference sequence). V lost 4 bases, J lost 1 base, and 9 bases stayed unmatched. CDR3 length: 16 residues. CDR3 loop: CAWTMAGTENTGELFF. Here the CDR3 DNA reads TGTGCCTGGACTATGGCCGGGACAGAGAACACCGGGGAGCTGTTTTTT. Full variable domain (rest looked up from reference TRBV30 and TRBJ2-2): SQTIHQWPATLVQPVGSPLSLECTVEGTSNPNLYWYRQAAGRGLQLLFYSVGIGQISSEVPQNLSASRPQDRQFILSSKKLLLSDSGFYLCAWTMAGTENTGELFFGEGSRLTVL.

The chain couples TRBV29-1 to TRBJ2-5; no definite D call. The germline V gene encodes CDR1 SQVTM and CDR2 ANQGSEA. The CDR3 is 13 residues long. V was shortened by 2 bases and J by 4 bases, with 11 bases between the two germline ends. The DNA for the CDR3 is TGCAGCGTTGAAAATGACTGGGGAGAGACCCAGTACTTC. Its translation is CSVENDWGETQYF.

The sample holds a few counts of this clone. The rearrangement links TRBV9 to TRBJ2-2; no clear D gene. The CDR3 loop spans 13 amino acids. V was shortened by 6 bases and J by 3 bases, with 9 bases between the two germline ends. Germline CDR1 SGDLS, CDR2 YYNGEE. CDR3 DNA sequence: TGTGCCAGCACTGACAAGTACACCGGGGAGCTGTTTTTT. Translated: CASTDKYTGELFF.

V is TRBV5-4 and J is TRBJ1-4; no definite D call. This CDR3 comprises 14 residues. V shed 0 bases and J shed 3 bases, with 6 bases lying between them. The germline V gene has CDR1 SGHNT and CDR2 YYREEE (reference sequence). The CDR3 nucleotides are TGTGCCAGCAGCTTGGTAGGGCCTAATGAAAAACTGTTTTTT. This gives the protein CASSLVGPNEKLFF.

The rearrangement joins TRBV5-1 to TRBJ1-4, with D tentatively TRBD1 (5 bases). The CDR3 has 15 amino acids. The V end lost 4 bases, the J end lost 10 bases, and 20 bases lay between the germline ends. Germline assignment: CDR1 SGHRS and CDR2 YFSETQ. The CDR3 spells CASSPGGAQEGKLFF. The DNA of the CDR3 is TGCGCCAGCAGCCCGGGCGGGGCGCAGGAAGGAAAACTGTTTTTT.

V usage is TRBV29-1 and J usage is TRBJ1-2; TRBD1 is a possible D gene (5 bases). Trimming removed 5 bases at V and 8 bases at J, with 21 bases between. CDR1 and CDR2 (germline): SQVTM, ANQGSEA. CDR3 size: 14 residues. DNA of the CDR3: TGCAGCGTTCCCCCCCCGGGGCCATATGAAGGCTACACCTTC. It is translated as CSVPPPGPYEGYTF.